This TCR beta chain was recovered during a study of CD8 T cells in ankylosing spondylitis. The study, taken as a whole, reports: Ankylosing spondylitis blood appeared to carry a characteristic TCR beta motif of under ten highly homologous variants. Past studies reported some motif variants in reactive arthritis synovial fluid and blood.

Molecular-barcoded quantitative 5'-RACE produced these TCR beta libraries. Each CDR3 protein is one row after TCRdb ran MiXCR on the 5' RACE reads. Of 400,000 to 450,000 distinct CDR3 sequences listed, approximately 17% are singletons. This CDR3 contains 15 residues. The trim removed 4 bases at V and 2 bases at J, leaving 7 bases unmatched. This clonotype was counted ten times or more. The antigen is undetermined. This sequence originates from a male donor with ankylosing spondylitis. The sequenced sample consisted of blood, either unsorted or a sorted T cell fraction (not recorded which). The genes are TRBV12-3 or TRBV12-4 and TRBJ2-7; 8 bases are shared with TRBD1. The CDR3 DNA sequence: TGTGCCAGCAGTTCCAACAGGGGGGTTCCCTACGAGCAGTACTTC. This translates into CASSSNRGVPYEQYF.